Listed below are T cell receptor beta chains from one sample, sequenced in a study of OX40 agonist ivuxolimab in advanced cancers. The method was immunoSEQ multiplex PCR; TCRdb's version includes in-frame clones alone and lacks a portion of them. The sample consists of about 55,000 clones, approximately 84% of them appearing once. This material consisted of CD4+ or CD8+ T cells sorted from blood, taken in a trial of the OX40 agonist ivuxolimab. These receptor sequences come from an adult with an advanced solid tumor such as melanoma, head and neck, liver or kidney cancer. Both conserved end residues are part of each CDR3. Each record gives: clone size, D gene, V gene, J gene, CDR3 protein, CDR3 DNA. The D gene is left open where the match is weak. Clone size is given for some rows only: seen once, a few or many times, or a class if the clone is expanded.

-	-	TRBV11-2	TRBJ2-3	CASSPIGGLFTDTQYF	TGTGCCAGCAGCCCAATTGGGGGGCTATTCACAGATACGCAGTATTTT
-	-	TRBV11-2	TRBJ2-2	CASSLVVNTGELFF	TGTGCCAGCAGCTTAGTGGTGAACACCGGGGAGCTGTTTTTT
-	-	TRBV18	TRBJ2-7	CASSPQELRGEQYF	TGTGCCAGCTCACCGCAAGAATTGAGGGGAGAGCAGTACTTC
-	TRBD2	TRBV7-2	TRBJ2-3	CASSFPLGLAESTDTQYF	TGTGCCAGCAGCTTCCCATTGGGGCTAGCGGAGAGCACAGATACGCAGTATTTT
-	TRBD1	TRBV7-9	TRBJ2-7	CASYTTRTGREQYF	TGTGCCAGCTATACTACCAGGACAGGGCGCGAGCAGTACTTC
-	-	TRBV6-6	TRBJ1-1	CASSPQPNTEAFF	TGTGCCAGCAGCCCTCAACCCAACACTGAAGCTTTCTTT
-	-	TRBV28	TRBJ1-1	CASSPSGAPDAEAFF	TGTGCCAGCAGTCCCTCCGGGGCCCCAGACGCTGAAGCTTTCTTT
-	TRBD2	TRBV6-5	TRBJ2-5	CASSYSGLAETQYF	TGTGCCAGCAGTTACTCAGGACTAGCTGAGACCCAGTACTTC
-	-	TRBV4-2	TRBJ2-7	CASSQDTAGVGYEQYF	TGTGCCAGCAGCCAAGATACGGCAGGGGTAGGGTACGAGCAGTACTTC
-	-	TRBV6-5	TRBJ1-2	CASSYSGRAGHGYTF	TGTGCCAGCAGTTACTCCGGCAGGGCCGGGCATGGCTACACCTTC
-	-	TRBV4-1	TRBJ1-4	CASSQAGRGGGEKLFF	TGCGCCAGCAGCCAAGCTGGTCGCGGGGGGGGTGAAAAACTGTTTTTT
-	TRBD1	TRBV5-5	TRBJ1-1	CASSRRDRGGRTEAFF	TGTGCCAGCAGCCGCCGGGACAGGGGAGGTAGGACTGAAGCTTTCTTT
-	-	TRBV7-9	TRBJ2-3	CASSPLGGDTQYF	TGTGCCAGCAGCCCTCTTGGGGGAGATACGCAGTATTTT
-	TRBD1	TRBV6-6	TRBJ2-2	CASRDTGGRDTGELFF	TGTGCCAGCAGGGATACAGGGGGCCGTGACACCGGGGAGCTGTTTTTT
-	-	TRBV5-5	TRBJ1-1	CASSLGTVNTEAFF	TGTGCCAGCAGCTTGGGTACAGTAAACACTGAAGCTTTCTTT
-	TRBD1	TRBV7-2	TRBJ1-4	CASSRDRGNEKLFF	TGTGCCAGCAGCCGGGACAGGGGAAATGAAAAACTGTTTTTT
-	TRBD1	TRBV4-1	TRBJ2-7	CASSPQGPIYEQYF	TGCGCCAGCAGCCCACAGGGGCCTATCTACGAGCAGTACTTC
-	-	TRBV20-1	TRBJ2-5	CSARLSVQYF	TGCAGTGCTAGACTGTCGGTCCAGTACTTC
-	-	TRBV10-1	TRBJ2-7	CASSDSVVSYEQYF	TGCGCCAGCAGTGACTCCGTCGTCTCCTACGAGCAGTACTTC
-	-	TRBV5-4	TRBJ2-2	CASFSMNTGELFF	TGTGCCAGCTTTAGCATGAACACCGGGGAGCTGTTTTTT
once	-	TRBV11-2	TRBJ2-3	CASSFSTADTQYF	TGTGCCAGCAGCTTTAGTACTGCAGATACGCAGTATTTT
-	-	TRBV11-3	TRBJ2-3	CASSLGSIDTDTQYF	TGTGCCAGCAGCTTAGGATCCATAGACACAGATACGCAGTATTTT
-	-	TRBV5-6	TRBJ1-2	CASSVGLTVTYGYTF	TGTGCCAGCAGTGTGGGTCTGACAGTAACCTATGGCTACACCTTC
-	-	TRBV7-2	TRBJ2-7	CASSMDHHEQYF	TGTGCCAGCAGCATGGACCACCACGAGCAGTACTTC
-	-	TRBV10-1	TRBJ2-5	CASSEGRNQETQYF	TGCGCCAGCAGTGAGGGCAGAAACCAGGAGACCCAGTACTTC
-	TRBD2	TRBV7-6	TRBJ2-5	CASSPGLAGRIIETQYF	TGTGCCAGCAGCCCTGGACTAGCGGGAAGAATTATAGAGACCCAGTACTTC
-	-	TRBV28	TRBJ1-5	CASSLGLATAATQHF	TGTGCCAGCAGTTTAGGCCTTGCAACTGCAGCGACCCAGCATTTT
-	-	TRBV30	TRBJ1-5	CAWSRGGGNQPQHF	TGTGCCTGGAGTCGCGGGGGAGGCAATCAGCCCCAGCATTTT
-	-	TRBV9	TRBJ1-2	CASSPHWGGGYGYTF	TGTGCCAGCAGCCCCCACTGGGGCGGCGGCTATGGCTACACCTTC
-	-	TRBV5-1	TRBJ1-2	CASSFGDYGYTF	TGCGCCAGCAGCTTCGGGGACTATGGCTACACCTTC
-	-	TRBV28	TRBJ2-7	CASSLGGYEQYF	TGTGCCAGCAGTTTAGGGGGTTACGAGCAGTACTTC
-	-	TRBV28	TRBJ2-7	CASRGLYEQYF	TGTGCCAGCAGGGGATTATACGAGCAGTACTTC
few	-	TRBV7-9	TRBJ1-1	CASSYSMGSTEAFF	TGTGCCAGCAGCTACTCCATGGGGAGCACTGAAGCTTTCTTT
-	TRBD2	TRBV5-1	TRBJ2-3	CASSLQLAGGDTQYF	TGCGCCAGCAGCTTGCAGCTAGCGGGAGGGGATACGCAGTATTTT
-	-	TRBV21-1	TRBJ1-4	CASSKSRRGAGEKLFF	TGTGCCAGCAGCAAAAGCCGACGGGGGGCAGGTGAAAAACTGTTTTTT
-	TRBD1	TRBV4-1	TRBJ2-7	CASSLGQGHSYEQYF	TGCGCCAGCAGCCTCGGACAGGGACACTCCTACGAGCAGTACTTC
-	-	TRBV7-6	TRBJ2-7	CASSLRAGDHEQYF	TGTGCCAGCAGCTTAAGGGCAGGGGACCACGAGCAGTACTTC
-	-	TRBV30	TRBJ2-1	CAWSKGGLSYNEQFF	TGTGCCTGGAGTAAAGGGGGGCTTTCCTACAATGAGCAGTTCTTC
-	-	TRBV27	TRBJ2-6	CASAGWGSGANVLTF	TGTGCCAGCGCTGGGTGGGGCTCTGGGGCCAACGTCCTGACTTTC
-	-	TRBV30	TRBJ2-5	CAWSGSGETQYF	TGTGCCTGGAGTGGGTCTGGGGAGACCCAGTACTTC
-	TRBD1	TRBV6-6	TRBJ2-5	CASSYRGTGNQETQYF	TGTGCCAGCAGTTACAGGGGGACAGGGAACCAAGAGACCCAGTACTTC
-	TRBD1	TRBV28	TRBJ1-2	CASSLLTGVGYGYTF	TGTGCCAGCAGTTTACTCACAGGGGTTGGGTATGGCTACACCTTC
once	-	TRBV18	TRBJ2-1	CASSNSGLRFNEQFF	TGTGCCAGCTCGAATTCGGGACTGCGCTTCAATGAGCAGTTCTTC
-	-	TRBV11-2	TRBJ2-1	CASSFGGIGGNEQFF	TGTGCCAGCAGCTTCGGAGGAATAGGGGGCAATGAGCAGTTCTTC
-	-	TRBV5-1	TRBJ2-5	CASSPGFKETQYF	TGCGCCAGCAGCCCCGGGTTCAAAGAGACCCAGTACTTC
once	TRBD1	TRBV28	TRBJ1-2	CASSLLRTGTYGYTF	TGTGCCAGCAGTTTATTAAGGACAGGGACCTATGGCTACACCTTC
few	-	TRBV6-5	TRBJ2-2	CASSPSWSWTGELFF	TGTGCCAGCAGCCCTTCCTGGTCGTGGACCGGGGAGCTGTTTTTT
-	-	TRBV11-3	TRBJ2-3	CASSLGAGWDTQYF	TGTGCCAGCAGCTTAGGGGCCGGGTGGGATACGCAGTATTTT
-	TRBD1	TRBV28	TRBJ2-2	CASIWGQGIAGELFF	TGTGCCAGCATTTGGGGACAGGGAATCGCCGGGGAGCTGTTTTTT
-	-	TRBV5-4	TRBJ2-7	CASSLAGVYEQYF	TGTGCCAGCAGCTTGGCGGGGGTCTACGAGCAGTACTTC
-	-	TRBV27	TRBJ2-2	CASRAGPGTGELFF	TGTGCCAGCAGGGCGGGCCCCGGCACCGGGGAGCTGTTTTTT